The 24 T cell receptor beta chains below were found in one sample sequenced in a study of cytomegalovirus exposure and HLA in healthy donors. Profiling relied on immunoSEQ multiplex PCR, and the TCRdb table lists in-frame clones only, not all of them. The sample has approximately 99,000 clones, approximately 86% seen once. Sequenced material: PBMCs. Receptors were obtained from a woman between 18 and 29 years old in good health and CMV-seronegative.

The chain has TRBV7-9 and TRBJ1-6, with D maybe TRBD1 (5 bases). Per the germline V gene, CDR1 is SEHNR and CDR2 is FQNEAQ (reference sequence). The CDR3 is 14 amino acids. With 1 base removed from V and 9 bases from J, the gap between germline ends came to 10 bases. CDR3 DNA: TGTGCCAGCAGCTTAGGGGACTTGGGTTCACCCCTCCACTTT. Protein sequence: CASSLGDLGSPLHF.

The V call is TRBV5-6, the J call TRBJ2-1, with D possibly TRBD2 on 6 matching bases. Germline V gene sequence: CDR1 SGHDT, CDR2 YYEEEE. Trimming took off 3 bases at V and 3 bases at J, with 22 bases between the two ends. This CDR3 has 18 residues. In nucleotides, the CDR3 is TGTGCCAGCAGCTCACGGCCGAAGTGGGGCGGGAACTACAATGAGCAGTTCTTC. Translated, it gives CASSSRPKWGGNYNEQFF.

The rearrangement links TRBV5-1 to TRBJ1-6, with D maybe TRBD1 (5 bases). Trimming left V 3 bases short and J 7 bases short, with 17 bases between. From germline, CDR1 is SGHRS and CDR2 YFSETQ. CDR3 length: 16 amino acids. The CDR3 here is CASSWTPSDRNSPLHF. CDR3 DNA: TGCGCCAGCAGCTGGACACCGTCCGACCGGAATTCACCCCTCCACTTT. Together with reference TRBV5-1 and TRBJ1-6, the CDR3 gives the full variable domain: KAGVTQTPRYLIKTRGQQVTLSCSPISGHRSVSWYQQTPGQGLQFLFEYFSETQRNKGNFPGRFSGRQFSNSRSEMNVSTLELGDSALYLCASSWTPSDRNSPLHFGNGTRLTVT.

J is TRBJ1-5 and V is TRBV2; 8 nucleotides align to TRBD1. This CDR3 comprises 16 residues. Germline CDR1 reads SNHLY; CDR2 reads FYNNEI. V shed 6 bases, J shed 0 bases, and the junction held 7 bases outside the gene matches. This chain's CDR3 is CASSLGQGLSNQPQHF. DNA for the CDR3: TGTGCCAGCAGCTTAGGACAGGGACTTAGCAATCAGCCCCAGCATTTT.

The rearrangement uses TRBV7-9 and TRBJ1-4; D may be TRBD1 (5 bases). The CDR3 contains 15 residues. Germline values: CDR1 SEHNR, CDR2 FQNEAQ (reference sequence). V gave up 4 bases and J gave up 0 bases, with 9 bases separating them. As DNA, the CDR3 is TGTGCCAGCAGCTCGGGACTCGCAACTAATGAAAAACTGTTTTTT. As protein: CASSSGLATNEKLFF.

A remark on this clone: A junction boundary mismatches the germline segment, possibly from a read error. Other DNA sequences in the sample encode the same CDR3. V usage is TRBV7-6 and J usage is TRBJ2-7; 10 bases match TRBD1. Germline V gene data show CDR1 as SGHVS and CDR2 as FNYEAQ. The CDR3 has 14 residues. CDR3 in amino acids: CASSLRTGGGEQYF. DNA of the CDR3: TGTGCCAGCAGCCTCCGGACAGGGGGAGGCGAGCAGTATTTC.

With regard to this clone: This same CDR3 is encoded by further DNA sequences in the sample. V is TRBV20-1 and J is TRBJ2-1; TRBD1 might be the D (5 bases). CDR1 is DFQATT, CDR2 SNEGSKA, per germline (reference sequence). Trimming took 6 bases from V and 4 from J, leaving 7 bases between them. CDR3 length equals 11 residues. CDR3 region: CSARQYNEQFF. For the CDR3, the DNA is TGCAGTGCCCGACAGTACAATGAGCAGTTCTTC.

The DNA for the CDR3 is TGTGCCAGCATTGGACAGGGAAACTATGGCTACACCTTC. Amino acids: CASIGQGNYGYTF. The chain carries TRBV2 and TRBJ1-2; 8 bases are shared with TRBD1. This CDR3 spans 13 amino acids. Germline lookup yields CDR1 SNHLY and CDR2 FYNNEI. The trim removed 7 bases at V and 2 bases at J, leaving 3 bases unmatched. Filled out from reference TRBV2 and TRBJ1-2, the complete variable domain reads EPEVTQTPSHQVTQMGQEVILRCVPISNHLYFYWYRQILGQKVEFLVSFYNNEISEKSEIFDDQFSVERPDGSNFTLKIRSTKLEDSAMYFCASIGQGNYGYTFGSGTRLTVV.

This sequence joins TRBV27 and TRBJ2-7; TRBD1 matches at 7 bases. Trimming removed 4 bases from V and 0 bases from J; junction bases left unmatched: 6. The CDR3 length is 15 residues. CDR1 is MNHEY and CDR2 is SMNVEV in the germline V gene (reference sequence). The CDR3 protein is CASSSGQESSYEQYF. The CDR3 region has the DNA TGTGCCAGCAGTTCCGGACAGGAAAGCTCCTACGAGCAGTACTTC.

This clone was recorded a few times. The chain has TRBV10-3 and TRBJ1-1; tentative D call: TRBD1 (6 bases). Germline CDR1 and CDR2: ENHRY and SYGVKD. V was cut by 10 bases and J by 3 bases, with 15 bases left in between. This CDR3 is 13 amino acids long. The chain's CDR3 is CATDPGGYTEAFF. DNA for the CDR3: TGTGCCACCGATCCGGGGGGCTACACTGAAGCTTTCTTT.

This clone occurred once. The gene calls are TRBV4-1 and TRBJ2-4; no reliable D call. This CDR3 contains 13 residues. Trimming shortened V by 6 bases and J by 1 base, and 7 bases separated the two germline ends. The germline V gene encodes CDR1 MGHRA and CDR2 YSYEKL. The CDR3 sequence is CASSSLAKNIQYF. The DNA for the CDR3 is TGCGCCAGCAGTTCCCTTGCCAAAAACATTCAGTACTTC.

The chain uses TRBV7-2 and TRBJ1-5; weak D call: TRBD1 (6 bases). The CDR3 sequence is 13 residues long. V shed 4 bases and J shed 2 bases, with 6 bases lying between them. The germline V gene encodes CDR1 SGHTA and CDR2 FQGNSA. CDR3 bases: TGTGCCAGCAGCTACAGGGGCAATCAGCCCCAGCATTTT. This encodes CASSYRGNQPQHF.

This chain uses TRBV6-5 with TRBJ2-2; 7 bases are shared with TRBD1. With V trimmed by 5 bases and J by 6 bases, 6 bases remained unmatched. Per the germline V gene, CDR1 is MNHEY and CDR2 is SVGAGI. This CDR3 comprises 14 residues. The CDR3 loop is CASSPRQGAGELFF. CDR3 sequence (DNA): TGTGCCAGCAGTCCACGACAGGGAGCCGGGGAGCTGTTTTTT.

The chain has TRBV4-1 and TRBJ2-1; D might be TRBD2 (5 bases). V lost 0 bases and J 0 bases, leaving 6 bases between the germline ends. This CDR3 contains 15 residues. Germline lookup yields CDR1 MGHRA and CDR2 YSYEKL. CDR3 residues: CASSQEGSSYNEQFF. The CDR3 nucleotides are TGCGCCAGCAGCCAAGAGGGGAGCTCCTACAATGAGCAGTTCTTC.

J is TRBJ1-1 and V is TRBV6-6; 7 bases fit TRBD1. CDR3 length: 15 residues. Germline CDR1 is MNHNY and CDR2 is SVGAGI (reference sequence). After removal of 2 bases from V and 2 bases from J, the junction contained 5 bases not matched to a gene. CDR3 bases: TGTGCCAGCAGTTACGCGGGACAGATTAACACTGAAGCTTTCTTT. This encodes CASSYAGQINTEAFF.

The chain joins TRBV6-6 to TRBJ2-7, with a possible D match to TRBD1 (5 bases). The germline V gene has CDR1 MNHNY and CDR2 SVGAGI (reference sequence). The CDR3 spans 14 residues. With 0 bases removed from V and 3 bases from J, the gap between germline ends came to 9 bases. CDR3 bases: TGTGCCAGCAGTTACTCGGACATGTTCTACGAGCAGTACTTC. Its protein is CASSYSDMFYEQYF.

This clone was observed once. This chain joins TRBV6-5 and TRBJ1-2, with D maybe TRBD1 (5 bases). Germline V gives CDR1 MNHEY, CDR2 SVGAGI. V was cut by 2 bases and J by 4 bases, with 5 bases left in between. The CDR3 totals 12 residues. The CDR3 DNA sequence: TGTGCCAGCAGTTACGACAGCTATGGCTACACCTTC. Translated, it gives CASSYDSYGYTF.

This sequence joins TRBV6-5 and TRBJ1-5; 9 nucleotides agree with TRBD1. The CDR3 loop spans 15 amino acids. Trimming took 7 bases from V and 7 from J; bases not matched to a gene: 11. The germline gives CDR1 MNHEY, CDR2 SVGAGI. CDR3 nucleotide sequence: TGTGCCAGCATGCGACAGGGGGAGGGGAGGCAGCCCCAGCATTTT. Translating it yields CASMRQGEGRQPQHF.

The V call is TRBV5-1, the J call TRBJ2-7; 8 bases agree with TRBD1. Unmatched junction bases numbered 5, after V lost 4 bases and J lost 2 bases. Germline lookup yields CDR1 SGHRS and CDR2 YFSETQ. CDR3 length: 14 residues. Here the CDR3 reads CASSPDRVAYEQYF. The CDR3, as DNA: TGCGCCAGCAGCCCGGACAGGGTGGCCTACGAGCAGTACTTC.

CDR3 amino acids: CASSFTGADTQYF. The CDR3 nucleotides are TGTGCCAGCAGTTTTACAGGGGCAGATACGCAGTATTTT. The chain carries TRBV5-6 and TRBJ2-3, with TRBD1 matching 7 bases. The germline CDR1 and CDR2 sequences are SGHDT and YYEEEE. CDR3 size: 13 residues. The junction had 4 bases not matched to a gene; V was cut back by 5 bases and J by 4 bases.

V and J are TRBV2 and TRBJ1-3; TRBD1 matches at 8 bases. This CDR3 is built from 15 residues. The V segment lost 5 bases and the J segment 3 bases; nucleotides outside the gene matches: 6. Germline V gene data show CDR1 as SNHLY and CDR2 as FYNNEI. CDR3 nucleotides: TGTGCCAGCAGTTGGGCAGGGGGCAGTGGAAACACCATATATTTT. This sequence encodes CASSWAGGSGNTIYF.

The chain is built from TRBV5-8 and TRBJ2-3, with 7 bases aligning to TRBD1. The germline CDR1 and CDR2 sequences are SGHTS and YDEGEE. The CDR3 has 14 amino acids. J lost 2 bases, V lost 5 bases, and 5 bases had no gene match. This chain's CDR3 is CASSFGQDTDTQYF. Here the CDR3 DNA reads TGTGCCAGCAGTTTCGGACAGGACACAGATACGCAGTATTTT.

The chain combines TRBV6-6 with TRBJ2-5; D remains unclear. The germline V gene has CDR1 MNHNY and CDR2 SVGAGI (reference sequence). This CDR3 comprises 12 residues. V dropped 5 bases and J dropped 5 bases, with 9 bases sitting between them. The CDR3 here is CASSAPRETQYF. In DNA form, the CDR3 reads TGTGCCAGCAGTGCGCCCCGGGAGACCCAGTACTTC.

The chain links TRBV28 to TRBJ2-1, with 9 bases aligning to TRBD1. V lost 4 bases and J lost 7; bases outside the gene matches: 2. Germline V gene data show CDR1 as MDHEN and CDR2 as SYDVKM. CDR3 length equals 13 residues. The CDR3 coding sequence is TGTGCCAGCAGTTACAGGGGGCGGAATGAGCAGTTCTTC. Its protein is CASSYRGRNEQFF.